This T cell receptor (beta chain) originates from a study of CD8+CD57+ T cells in acquired aplastic anemia. Genomic DNA provided the template from which TCR beta VDJ and CDR3 profiles were obtained. TCRdb recomputed calls from the reads with MiXCR, one row per CDR3 protein. This table holds hundreds of thousands of distinct CDR3 sequences, 55% to 75% found once. About this clonotype: Relative to the germline gene, one junction end is altered; a read error may explain this.

This CDR3 is 14 amino acids long. Germline values: CDR1 WSHSY, CDR2 SAAADI. The receptor comes from a human donor in good health, serving as a control. What was sequenced was sorted CD4+, CD8+, or CD8+CD57+ T cells (not recorded which) from PBMCs. This sequence joins TRBV10-2 and TRBJ2-7, with a weak D call TRBD1 (6 bases). The CDR3 bases are TGTGCCAGCAGCCCCACCTGGACAGTCTACGAGCAGTACTTC. This codes for CASSPTWTVYEQYF.